This T cell receptor (beta chain) was retrieved from a study of human T cells and chemical hapten exposure. Unique molecular identifiers were attached to individual cDNA molecules within the library. In the authors' workflow: Sample-level TCR yields exhibited a median of 95,638, with a range of roughly 20,000 to 690,600. TCRdb reprocessed the RACE reads via MiXCR and lists one record per CDR3 protein. What appears here as the V and J calls and clone size reflects TCRdb's work, not the paper's. The sample lists about 340,000 distinct CDR3 sequences; around 6.9% were seen once. This clonotype was detected a few times. Its antigen is unknown. V lost 0 bases and J lost 15; bases outside the gene matches: 13. This CDR3 comprises 14 residues. Germline loops: CDR1 DFQATT, CDR2 SNEGSKA (reference sequence). General study points: While controls formed fewer of them, expanded TCRs formed significantly more large CDR3 similarity clusters.

Time point given: patch test 1, 2 weeks after DPC sensitization. Treatment specified: therapeutic diphenylcyclopropenone sensitization with weekly scalp DPC. Alopecia patients between 18 and 70 years old and suitable for DPC were used as donors. The clonotype comes from a woman between 18 and 30 years old with alopecia areata. Some clones in this sample may be carry-over from other donors' samples. The specimen comprised whole blood, sampled in connection with sensitization to the hapten diphenylcyclopropenone (DPC). V and J are TRBV20-1 and TRBJ2-4, with 8 bases fitting TRBD1. DNA of the CDR3: TGCAGTGCTAGAGATCTCCGAGACAGGGGCGGCCGGTACTTC. Protein: CSARDLRDRGGRYF.